These 8 T cell receptor beta chains originate from one sample sequenced in a study of vaccination and CD4 T cells after COVID-19. Treatment: roughly 10-day PBMC culture with coronavirus spike peptide pools or control peptides (ViraFEST assay). CD4+ T cells that came from the unexposed donor were collected before the COVID-19 pandemic (2011-2018). The assay that was used to sequence DNA from cultured CD4+ T cells was the Oncomine TCR Beta short-read assay. TCRdb ran MiXCR on the PCR reads and lists one entry per CDR3 protein. The profile shows about 8,300 distinct CDR3 sequences, approximately 49% of them singletons. Their antigens remain unidentified. Sequencing was carried out using CD4+ T cells from blood, cultured in vitro. Source of these receptors: a human donor in good health.

This CDR3 reads CASSLAPNSPLHF. CDR3 nucleotides: TGTGCCAGCAGTTTGGCCCCTAATTCACCCCTCCACTTT. This chain uses TRBV2 with TRBJ1-6; D is undetermined. Germline CDR1 reads SNHLY; CDR2 reads FYNNEI. V was shortened by 5 bases and J by 6 bases, with 8 bases between the two germline ends. The CDR3 sequence is 13 residues long.

This chain joins TRBV14 and TRBJ1-1, with unresolved D. The CDR3 length is 14 residues. With 0 bases removed from V and 3 bases from J, the gap between germline ends came to 8 bases. From germline, CDR1 is SGHDN and CDR2 FVKESK. The DNA of the CDR3 is TGTGCCAGCAGCCAAGAGGTAGGGTACACTGAAGCTTTCTTT. As protein: CASSQEVGYTEAFF.

The rearrangement joins TRBV5-1 to TRBJ2-1; 13 positions agree with TRBD2. This CDR3 region has 16 residues. The germline V gene has CDR1 SGHRS and CDR2 YFSETQ. After removal of 2 bases from V and 7 bases from J, the junction contained 6 bases not matched to a gene. The CDR3 nucleotides read TGCGCCAGCAGCTTTCCACTAGCGGGAGGGGGGAATGAGCAGTTCTTC. Its protein product is CASSFPLAGGGNEQFF. Full variable domain (missing parts from reference TRBV5-1 and TRBJ2-1): KAGVTQTPRYLIKTRGQQVTLSCSPISGHRSVSWYQQTPGQGLQFLFEYFSETQRNKGNFPGRFSGRQFSNSRSEMNVSTLELGDSALYLCASSFPLAGGGNEQFFGPGTRLTVL.

V and J are TRBV7-9 and TRBJ1-4; a possible D gene is TRBD1 (5 bases). Germline V gives CDR1 SEHNR, CDR2 FQNEAQ (reference sequence). V lost 5 bases to trimming and J lost 2 bases, with 15 bases between them. The length of the CDR3 is 16 residues. CDR3 protein: CASSRGGGSTNEKLFF. For the CDR3, the DNA is TGTGCCAGCAGCCGTGGGGGGGGTAGCACTAATGAAAAACTGTTTTTT.

The chain couples TRBV10-3 to TRBJ2-5; 7 bases map to TRBD1. The J segment lost 4 bases and the V segment lost 1 base, leaving 3 bases of the junction unmatched. Germline V gives CDR1 ENHRY, CDR2 SYGVKD. The CDR3 length is 14 residues. Written as DNA, the CDR3 is TGTGCCATCAGTGAGTTTCCAGGGGGAGAGACCCAGTACTTC. The encoded protein is CAISEFPGGETQYF.

CDR3 sequence reads: CSARQYSNQPQHF. In DNA, the CDR3 is TGCAGTGCACGTCAGTATAGCAATCAGCCCCAGCATTTT. The rearrangement joins TRBV20-1 to TRBJ1-5; no reliable D call. CDR1 DFQATT and CDR2 SNEGSKA come from the germline V gene (reference sequence). V shed 6 bases and J shed 0 bases, with 9 bases lying between them. CDR3 length: 13 residues.

The genes are TRBV6-2 or TRBV6-3 and TRBJ2-7, with a weak D call TRBD1 (5 bases). Germline values: CDR1 MNHEY, CDR2 SVGEGT. This CDR3 has 14 residues. Between the trimmed V and J ends, which lost 2 bases and 6 bases, there was a span of 14 bases. The CDR3 DNA reads TGTGCCAGCAGTTACAATATAAGGGGTGGCGAGCAGTACTTC. Translating it yields CASSYNIRGGEQYF.

The chain has TRBV6-5 and TRBJ2-7; 12 nucleotides agree with TRBD2. CDR1 MNHEY and CDR2 SVGAGI come from the germline V gene. V dropped 4 bases and J dropped 7; count of bases not matched to a gene: 5. The CDR3 extends over 14 amino acids. This chain's CDR3 is CASSSPSGRGEQYF. DNA for the CDR3: TGTGCCAGCAGTTCGCCTAGCGGGAGGGGTGAGCAGTACTTC.